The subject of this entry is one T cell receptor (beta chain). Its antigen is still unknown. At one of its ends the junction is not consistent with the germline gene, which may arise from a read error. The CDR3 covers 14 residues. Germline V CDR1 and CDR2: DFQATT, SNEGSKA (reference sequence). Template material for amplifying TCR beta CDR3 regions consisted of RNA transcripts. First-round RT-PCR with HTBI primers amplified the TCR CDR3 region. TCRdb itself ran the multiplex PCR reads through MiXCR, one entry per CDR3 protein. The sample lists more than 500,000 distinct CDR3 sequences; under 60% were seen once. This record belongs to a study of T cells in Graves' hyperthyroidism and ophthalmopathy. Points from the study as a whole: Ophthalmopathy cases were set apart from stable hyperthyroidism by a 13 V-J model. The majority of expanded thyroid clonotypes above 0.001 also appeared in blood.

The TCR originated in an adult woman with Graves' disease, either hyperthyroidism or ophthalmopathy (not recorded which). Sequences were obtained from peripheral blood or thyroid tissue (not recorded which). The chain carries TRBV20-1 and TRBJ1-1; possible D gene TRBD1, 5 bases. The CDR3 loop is CSARSPGRSTEAFF. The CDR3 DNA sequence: TGCAGTGCTAGATCGCCAGGGAGGAGCACTGAGGCTTTCTTT.